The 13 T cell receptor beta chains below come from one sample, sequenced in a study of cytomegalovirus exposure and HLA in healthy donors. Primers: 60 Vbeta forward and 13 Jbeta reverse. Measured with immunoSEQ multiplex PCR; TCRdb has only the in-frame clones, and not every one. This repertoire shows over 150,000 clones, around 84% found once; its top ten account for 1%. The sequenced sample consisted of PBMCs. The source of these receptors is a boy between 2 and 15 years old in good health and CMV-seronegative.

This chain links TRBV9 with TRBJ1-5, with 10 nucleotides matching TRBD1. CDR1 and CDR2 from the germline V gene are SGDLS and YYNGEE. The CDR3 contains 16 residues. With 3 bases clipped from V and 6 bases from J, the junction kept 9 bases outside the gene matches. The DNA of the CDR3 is TGTGCCAGCAGCGGGGCCGGGACAGGGGAAGGTCAGCCCCAGCATTTT. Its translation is CASSGAGTGEGQPQHF.

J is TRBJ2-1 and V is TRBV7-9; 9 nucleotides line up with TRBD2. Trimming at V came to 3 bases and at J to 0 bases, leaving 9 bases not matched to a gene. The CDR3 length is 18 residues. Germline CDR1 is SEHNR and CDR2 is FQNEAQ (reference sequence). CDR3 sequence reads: CASSFTPSLAGSYNEQFF. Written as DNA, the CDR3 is TGTGCCAGCAGCTTTACCCCCTCACTAGCGGGCTCCTACAATGAGCAGTTCTTC.

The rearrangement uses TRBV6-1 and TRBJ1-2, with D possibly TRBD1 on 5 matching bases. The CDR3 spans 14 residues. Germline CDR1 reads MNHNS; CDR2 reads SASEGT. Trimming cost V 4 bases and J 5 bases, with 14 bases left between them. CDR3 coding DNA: TGTGCCAGCAGTGGGGAACCCCGGGGGTATGGCTACACCTTC. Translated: CASSGEPRGYGYTF.

As DNA, the CDR3 is TGTGCCACCTCACCCCAGGACAGGGTACTCGATGAGCAGTTCTTC. Translating gives CATSPQDRVLDEQFF. The rearrangement uses TRBV2 and TRBJ2-1; 8 positions match TRBD1. Germline V CDR1 and CDR2: SNHLY, FYNNEI. This CDR3 spans 15 amino acids. Losses at the gene ends were 10 bases for V and 8 bases for J; bases not matched to a gene: 16.

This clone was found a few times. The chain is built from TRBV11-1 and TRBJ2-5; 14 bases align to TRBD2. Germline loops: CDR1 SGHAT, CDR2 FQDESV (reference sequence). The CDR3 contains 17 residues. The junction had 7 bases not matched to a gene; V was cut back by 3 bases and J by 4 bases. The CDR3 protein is CASSFGTSGSPSETQYF. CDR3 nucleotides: TGTGCCAGCAGCTTTGGGACTAGCGGGAGCCCCTCAGAGACCCAGTACTTC.

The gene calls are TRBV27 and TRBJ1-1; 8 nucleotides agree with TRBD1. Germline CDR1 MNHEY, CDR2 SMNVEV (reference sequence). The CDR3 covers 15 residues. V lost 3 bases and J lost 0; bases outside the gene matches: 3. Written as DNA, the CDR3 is TGTGCCAGCAGTTTCCTGGACAGGGTGAACACTGAAGCTTTCTTT. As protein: CASSFLDRVNTEAFF.

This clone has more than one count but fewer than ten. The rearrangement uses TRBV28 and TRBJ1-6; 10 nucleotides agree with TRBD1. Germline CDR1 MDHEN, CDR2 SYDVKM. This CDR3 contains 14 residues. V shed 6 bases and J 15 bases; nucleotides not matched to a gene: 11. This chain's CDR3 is CASRPGTGVSYLHF. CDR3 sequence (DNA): TGTGCCAGCAGACCCGGGACAGGGGTATCTTACCTCCACTTT.

The CDR3: CASSIEASETTQYF. The CDR3 nucleotides are TGTGCCAGTAGTATAGAAGCTAGCGAAACCACGCAGTATTTT. The chain employs TRBV19 and TRBJ2-3; possible D gene TRBD2, 6 bases. The CDR3 is made up of 14 amino acids. Trimming removed 0 bases from V and 9 bases from J, with 13 bases in between. CDR1 is LNHDA, CDR2 SQIVND, per germline (reference sequence).

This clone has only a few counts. CDR3 nucleotides: TGTGCCAGCAGAAAACAGGGTGCCAAGGTCTATGAGCAGTTCTTC. Translation gives CASRKQGAKVYEQFF. The chain recombines TRBV6-5 with TRBJ2-1, with D possibly TRBD1 on 6 matching bases. The CDR3 consists of 15 residues. The V gene lost 6 bases and the J gene lost 8 bases, with 20 bases spanning the gap. The germline V gene has CDR1 MNHEY and CDR2 SVGAGI.

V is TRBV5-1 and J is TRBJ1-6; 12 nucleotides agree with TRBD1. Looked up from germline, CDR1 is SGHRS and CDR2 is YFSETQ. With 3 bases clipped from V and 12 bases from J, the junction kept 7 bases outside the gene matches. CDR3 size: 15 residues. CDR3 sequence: CASSSRDRGRGPLHF. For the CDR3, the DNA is TGCGCCAGCAGCTCCCGGGACAGGGGGCGCGGACCCCTCCACTTT.

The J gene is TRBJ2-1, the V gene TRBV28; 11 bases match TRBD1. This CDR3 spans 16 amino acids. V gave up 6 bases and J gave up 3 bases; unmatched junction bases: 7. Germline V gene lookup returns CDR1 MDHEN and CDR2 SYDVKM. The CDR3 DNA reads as TGTGCCAGCAGAACCGGGACAGGGGGGTTCTACAATGAGCAGTTCTTC. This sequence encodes CASRTGTGGFYNEQFF.

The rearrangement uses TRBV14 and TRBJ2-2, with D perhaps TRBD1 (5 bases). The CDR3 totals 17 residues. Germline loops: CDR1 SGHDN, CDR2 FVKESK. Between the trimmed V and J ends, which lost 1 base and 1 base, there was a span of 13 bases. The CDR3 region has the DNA TGTGCCAGCAGCCAAGTAGATAACAGGCGGAACACCGGGGAGCTGTTTTTT. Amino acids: CASSQVDNRRNTGELFF.

CDR3 DNA sequence: TGTGCCAGCAGTACCCCTGTTACTAGCGGGGGTCCTAGCACAGATACGCAGTATTTT. It translates to CASSTPVTSGGPSTDTQYF. The rearrangement links TRBV28 to TRBJ2-3; TRBD2 matches 11 bases. The CDR3 totals 19 residues. Looked up from germline, CDR1 is MDHEN and CDR2 is SYDVKM. The ends lost 5 bases at V and 0 bases at J; junction bases unmatched: 13.